This TCR beta chain was sequenced in a study of technical replicates of blood from several donors. The CDR3 runs to 11 residues. Germline trimming cut 10 bases from V and 6 bases from J; bases unmatched to any gene: 5. CDR1 and CDR2 from the germline V gene are MNHEY and SVGAGI. Assay: immunoSEQ multiplex PCR; the TCRdb copy retains only in-frame clones and omits some. The sample consists of about 83,000 clones, about 93% of them appearing once. The sequenced material came from T cells isolated from PBMCs. The genes are TRBV6-5 and TRBJ1-2; TRBD1 aligns across 7 bases. The receptor's source is a human donor in good health. The CDR3 protein is CATQTGNGYTF. Written as DNA, the CDR3 is TGTGCCACCCAGACAGGGAATGGCTACACCTTC.